These 14 T cell receptor beta chains were all obtained from the same sample, sequenced in a study of shared clonotypes between healthy human individuals. Repertoires were generated with immunoSEQ multiplex PCR, while TCRdb's copy carries only in-frame clones and drops some. The profile shows about 2.1 million clones, 85% to 95% of them singletons. Naive CD8 cells lacked CD45RO and underwent positive selection for CCR7, leaving out terminally differentiated effector memory CD45RA+ cells. The sequenced sample was naive CD8+ T cells from PBMCs. The receptors come from a man younger than 35 in good health. Some clones in this sample may be carry-over from other donors' samples.

The V and J genes are TRBV28 and TRBJ1-3; no clear D gene. The germline V gene has CDR1 MDHEN and CDR2 SYDVKM. The CDR3 totals 14 residues. V dropped 2 bases and J dropped 0 bases, with 5 bases sitting between them. CDR3 region: CASSLGPSGNTIYF. The CDR3 DNA sequence: TGTGCCAGCAGTTTAGGGCCCTCTGGAAACACCATATATTTT.

CDR3 DNA: TGCAGCGTCAGGGTAACCCAACACAATGAGCAGTTCTTC. This codes for CSVRVTQHNEQFF. The V call is TRBV29-1, the J call TRBJ2-1; D might be TRBD1 (5 bases). The CDR3 has 13 amino acids. V was shortened by 6 bases and J by 5 bases, with 14 bases between the two germline ends. Germline V lookup: CDR1 SQVTM, CDR2 ANQGSEA.

The V and J genes are TRBV27 and TRBJ2-7; 9 positions agree with TRBD1. Per the germline V gene, CDR1 is MNHEY and CDR2 is SMNVEV (reference sequence). Germline trimming cut 5 bases from V and 7 bases from J; bases unmatched to any gene: 3. The CDR3 has 12 amino acids. The CDR3 DNA reads as TGTGCCAGCAGTGGACAGGGGTGGGAGCAGTACTTC. As protein: CASSGQGWEQYF.

This chain uses TRBV4-2 with TRBJ1-5, with D possibly being TRBD1 (6 bases). Germline V gene sequence: CDR1 LGHNA, CDR2 YNFKEQ. The length of the CDR3 is 18 residues. V lost 0 bases to trimming and J lost 6 bases, with 21 bases between them. The CDR3, as DNA: TGTGCCAGCAGCCAAGATTACCCCCCCGGGGGCGCAGTTCAGCCCCAGCATTTT. Encoded protein: CASSQDYPPGGAVQPQHF.

This clone was found once. V usage is TRBV14 and J usage is TRBJ1-2, with TRBD1 identical over 8 bases. V lost 3 bases and J lost 3; bases outside the gene matches: 3. Germline V lookup: CDR1 SGHDN, CDR2 FVKESK. The CDR3 runs to 14 residues. The CDR3 loop is CASSHQGAYYGYTF. The CDR3 DNA is TGTGCCAGCAGCCATCAGGGGGCCTACTATGGCTACACCTTC. The variable domain in full, completed from reference TRBV14 and TRBJ1-2, reads EAGVTQFPSHSVIEKGQTVTLRCDPISGHDNLYWYRRVMGKEIKFLLHFVKESKQDESGMPNNRFLAERTGGTYSTLKVQPAELEDSGVYFCASSHQGAYYGYTFGSGTRLTVV.

The CDR3 here is CASSPGQGANYEQYF. The CDR3 DNA sequence: TGTGCCAGCAGCCCCGGACAGGGGGCTAACTACGAGCAGTACTTC. The chain has TRBV7-2 and TRBJ2-7, with TRBD1 identical over 11 bases. Germline V lookup: CDR1 SGHTA, CDR2 FQGNSA. Unmatched junction bases numbered 6, after V lost 5 bases and J lost 3 bases. CDR3 length: 15 residues.

The chain has TRBV29-1 and TRBJ1-1, with D perhaps TRBD1 (5 bases). CDR1 and CDR2 (germline): SQVTM, ANQGSEA. V lost 5 bases and J 4 bases, leaving 20 bases between the germline ends. The CDR3 spans 15 residues. The CDR3 sequence is CSVPWVARGSTEAFF. CDR3 DNA: TGCAGCGTTCCCTGGGTTGCGCGGGGGTCCACTGAAGCTTTCTTT. Using reference TRBV29-1 and TRBJ1-1 for the parts outside the CDR3, the full variable domain is SAVISQKPSRDICQRGTSLTIQCQVDSQVTMMFWYRQQPGQSLTLIATANQGSEATYESGFVIDKFPISRPNLTFSTLTVSNMSPEDSSIYLCSVPWVARGSTEAFFGQGTRLTVV.

The chain joins TRBV27 to TRBJ2-3; TRBD1 or TRBD2 may be the D gene (5 bases each). Trimming took 1 base from V and 1 from J, leaving 12 bases between them. Looked up from germline, CDR1 is MNHEY and CDR2 is SMNVEV (reference sequence). CDR3 size: 16 residues. CDR3 loop: CASSLLSWDGTDTQYF. As DNA, the CDR3 is TGTGCCAGCAGTTTATTGTCTTGGGACGGCACAGATACGCAGTATTTT.

The chain carries TRBV30 and TRBJ2-1; D may be TRBD2 (7 bases). The CDR3 sequence is 15 residues long. Looked up from germline, CDR1 is GTSNPN and CDR2 is SVGIG (reference sequence). V was cut by 4 bases and J by 3 bases, with 16 bases left in between. The CDR3 protein is CAWTNGGQGYNEQFF. CDR3 in DNA: TGTGCCTGGACTAACGGGGGGCAGGGCTACAATGAGCAGTTCTTC.

The chain uses TRBV5-6 and TRBJ2-7; possible D gene TRBD2, 6 bases. Germline loops: CDR1 SGHDT, CDR2 YYEEEE. CDR3 size: 16 residues. V lost 3 bases, J lost 0 bases, and 16 bases lay in between. The CDR3 region is CASSSIPGLISYEQYF. CDR3 bases: TGTGCCAGCAGCTCCATACCGGGACTCATCTCCTACGAGCAGTACTTC.

This chain joins TRBV9 and TRBJ1-2; 9 bases map to TRBD1. This CDR3 has 15 amino acids. Germline V gene lookup returns CDR1 SGDLS and CDR2 YYNGEE. With V trimmed by 3 bases and J by 4 bases, 7 bases remained unmatched. As DNA, the CDR3 is TGTGCCAGCAGCGACGGACAGGGGTTCGTCTATGGCTACACCTTC. This gives the protein CASSDGQGFVYGYTF.

CDR3 sequence: CASSEVRGWDTGELFF. CDR3 nucleotides: TGTGCCAGCAGTGAAGTAAGGGGCTGGGACACCGGGGAGCTGTTTTTT. The rearrangement uses TRBV6-1 and TRBJ2-2; D is perhaps TRBD1 (5 bases). Germline V gene data show CDR1 as MNHNS and CDR2 as SASEGT. Trimming pared 1 base from V and 3 bases from J, leaving 12 bases between. CDR3 length: 16 amino acids.

The chain has TRBV27 and TRBJ1-1, with D uncertain. The CDR3 sequence is 15 residues long. Germline V gene lookup returns CDR1 MNHEY and CDR2 SMNVEV (reference sequence). Trimming shortened V by 0 bases and J by 2 bases, and 10 bases separated the two germline ends. This CDR3 is CASSLSTAGNTEAFF. The DNA for the CDR3 is TGTGCCAGCAGTTTATCTACAGCTGGAAACACTGAAGCTTTCTTT.

This chain uses TRBV6-1 with TRBJ2-5; 7 bases are a match to TRBD2. The germline CDR1 and CDR2 sequences are MNHNS and SASEGT. The V segment lost 6 bases and the J segment 2 bases; nucleotides outside the gene matches: 6. This CDR3 contains 14 residues. The DNA for the CDR3 is TGTGCCAGCAGCTATAGCGGGCCACAAGAGACCCAGTACTTC. It yields the protein CASSYSGPQETQYF.